Listed here are 11 T cell receptor beta chains from one sample, sequenced in a study of blood T cell repertoires in COVID-19. Data came from immunoSEQ multiplex PCR; TCRdb stores just in-frame clones and leaves some out. The data show over 200,000 clones, just under 90% seen once. The source material was peripheral blood. These receptors were obtained from a man aged 25 to 40 with COVID-19, enrolled during active disease.

V gene TRBV7-8 combines with J gene TRBJ1-1; 10 nucleotides match TRBD1. CDR3 length: 17 residues. CDR1 is SGHVS and CDR2 is FQNEAQ in the germline V gene. After removal of 5 bases from V and 1 base from J, the junction contained 10 bases not matched to a gene. CDR3 region: CASSLPGGQGRNTEAFF. As DNA, the CDR3 is TGTGCCAGCAGCCTCCCGGGGGGACAGGGGCGGAACACTGAAGCTTTCTTT.

V is TRBV7-3 and J is TRBJ2-3, with 15 positions matching TRBD2. V gave up 3 bases and J gave up 1 base; unmatched junction bases: 17. The CDR3 is made up of 22 amino acids. Germline CDR1 is SGHTA and CDR2 is FQGTGA. This CDR3 is CASSFLPGGLAGGQYRTDTQYF. The CDR3 DNA is TGTGCCAGCAGCTTCCTCCCTGGGGGACTAGCGGGGGGCCAATATCGCACAGATACGCAGTATTTT.

This clone was counted between two and nine times. The chain carries TRBV3-1 (or the pseudogene TRBV3-2) and TRBJ2-2, with a weak D call TRBD1 (5 bases). V lost 1 base to trimming and J lost 4 bases, with 10 bases between them. The CDR3 is 15 amino acids. The germline gives CDR1 LGHDT, CDR2 YNNKEL (reference sequence). CDR3 in DNA: TGTGCCAGCAGCCAAGGCAGGGCTGGCACCGGGGAGCTGTTTTTT. As protein: CASSQGRAGTGELFF.

The CDR3 coding sequence is TGCGCCAGCCAGGAGGGGATGAACACTGAAGCTTTCTTT. Protein: CASQEGMNTEAFF. The chain employs TRBV5-1 and TRBJ1-1; possibly TRBD1 for D (5 bases). CDR3 length: 13 residues. Germline CDR1 reads SGHRS; CDR2 reads YFSETQ. V lost 7 bases and J lost 0, with 10 bases in between.

This clone has more than one count but fewer than ten. Other nucleotide sequences in the sample specify the same CDR3. V and J are TRBV5-4 and TRBJ1-4, with 9 bases that match TRBD1. This CDR3 has 14 residues. Germline V gene sequence: CDR1 SGHNT, CDR2 YYREEE (reference sequence). V was clipped by 2 bases and J by 5 bases; unmatched bases: 1. The CDR3 is CASSLQGANEKLFF. In DNA form, the CDR3 reads TGTGCCAGCAGCTTACAGGGGGCAAATGAAAAACTGTTTTTT.

The chain is built from TRBV5-1 and TRBJ2-7; D might be TRBD2 (6 bases). Germline V gives CDR1 SGHRS, CDR2 YFSETQ. The CDR3 has 12 residues. The germline V and J ends were trimmed by 9 bases and 4 bases, with 14 bases remaining between them. The CDR3 protein is CAINPGLYEQYF. The DNA for the CDR3 is TGCGCCATAAACCCGGGACTTTACGAGCAGTACTTC.

This chain joins TRBV11-3 and TRBJ2-3; 8 bases fit TRBD1. The CDR3 runs 14 residues. Germline V gives CDR1 SGHNT, CDR2 YENEEA. J was trimmed by 4 bases and V by 5 bases; bases with no gene match: 5. CDR3 bases: TGTGCCAGCAGCCCAGGGGGCGCGGCAGATACGCAGTATTTT. Protein product: CASSPGGAADTQYF. The full variable domain, rest sourced from reference TRBV11-3 and TRBJ2-3, is EAGVVQSPRYKIIEKKQPVAFWCNPISGHNTLYWYLQNLGQGPELLIRYENEEAVDDSQLPKDRFSAERLKGVDSTLKIQPAELGDSAVYLCASSPGGAADTQYFGPGTRLTVL.

V and J are TRBV4-2 and TRBJ2-3, with TRBD2 matching 8 bases. CDR1 and CDR2 (germline): LGHNA, YNFKEQ. V trimming: 5 bases; J trimming: 0 bases; junction bases outside the gene matches: 7. CDR3 length: 16 amino acids. The CDR3 region has the DNA TGTGCCAGCAGCGCGATTAGCGGGGTCAGCACAGATACGCAGTATTTT. Amino acids: CASSAISGVSTDTQYF.

This clone has only one observation. The chain combines TRBV9 with TRBJ1-2, with D perhaps matching TRBD1 (6 bases). This CDR3 comprises 15 residues. Per germline, CDR1 SGDLS and CDR2 YYNGEE. The V and J ends lost 3 bases and 9 bases respectively, with 21 bases between them. In DNA form, the CDR3 reads TGTGCCAGCAGCGCACGATCGACAGGACCTATGAGCTACACCTTC. Translated: CASSARSTGPMSYTF.

V and J are TRBV7-3 and TRBJ2-3, with TRBD2 as a possible D gene (5 bases). Germline CDR1 reads SGHTA; CDR2 reads FQGTGA. The length of the CDR3 is 15 residues. Trimming left V 5 bases short and J 2 bases short, with 14 bases between. The CDR3: CASSRGGGYTDTQYF. For the CDR3, the DNA is TGTGCCAGCAGCCGGGGTGGCGGTTACACAGATACGCAGTATTTT.

This chain uses TRBV24-1 with TRBJ2-3, with TRBD1 matching over 9 bases. CDR3 length equals 14 residues. Germline trimming cut 10 bases from V and 4 bases from J; bases unmatched to any gene: 8. CDR1 and CDR2 (germline): KGHDR, SFDVKD. Written as DNA, the CDR3 is TGTGCCACTGCCACAGGGGGCGCGTCAGATACGCAGTATTTT. Protein sequence: CATATGGASDTQYF.